One T cell receptor (beta chain) is described in this entry. Its antigen remains undetermined. No per-base quality is available; no much larger clone lies one base away. From the germline V gene (reference sequence), CDR1 is DFQATT and CDR2 is SNEGSKA. V was cut back by 6 bases and J by 4 bases, leaving a gap of 10 bases between them. The CDR3 contains 12 residues, cysteine and phenylalanine counted. Just CDR3 DNA is preserved here, 36 bases in frame from base 1. The sample is drawn from a study of T-cell reconstitution after alpha-beta-depleted transplantation in children (dated by TCRdb to the mid-2010s). Background for the entire study: Using TCR repertoire profiling, the study quantitatively followed how T-cell immune reconstitution unfolded in children after TCRalphabeta/CD19-depleted allogeneic hematopoietic cell transplantation.

Libraries were built with PCR. Sequencing took place on an Illumina HiSeq 2500. TCR library preparation used molecular barcoding, with unique molecular identifiers applied to normalize quantification of the TCRbeta repertoire. The public reads were reprocessed in TCRdb via fastp at Q25 and MiXCR, keeping in-frame beta chains. One record per CDR3 amino acid sequence lists the most common genes and DNA. In all, the sample holds 240,000 or so distinct CDR3 sequences, and about 12% of those were seen once. The ten top clones hold approximately 2.4% of the sample. Specimen: PBMCs from the stem cell graft donor, collected from the stem cell graft. This clonotype was sampled from a human donor who donated a stem cell graft to a child with acute lymphoblastic leukemia. The rearranged chain carries TRBV20-1 and TRBJ2-1, with no confident D gene call. The sequence in DNA is TGCAGTGCCCCCCCCAGGTACAATGAGCAGTTCTTC. Translated, this is CSAPPRYNEQFF.